This entry features one T cell receptor (beta chain) sequence. What it binds is not known. This sample stems from a study of cytomegalovirus exposure and HLA in healthy donors. About the research overall: Samples from HLA-typed donors yielded about 80 million unique TCRs in an early data release. Study results and caveats: TCR beta V- and J-gene trimming was later associated with a missense DCLRE1C variant. Earlier results showed most TCR beta V segments being productive about 90% or about 30% of the time.

The PCR used 60 Vbeta and 13 Jbeta primers. In the original processing: Later reanalysis found 75 million to 95 million unique TCR beta chains, around 9.9 million of them shared. Profiled with immunoSEQ multiplex PCR; TCRdb holds only in-frame clones, not every one. That table furnishes V, J and clone size, whereas the DNA furnished D and trimming. The sample consists of some 170,000 clones, 81% of them appearing once. Per the germline V gene, CDR1 is GTSNPN and CDR2 is SVGIG (reference sequence). V lost 0 bases, J lost 8 bases, and 12 bases stayed unmatched. The CDR3 sequence is 15 residues long. The sample consisted of PBMCs. The receptor's source is a young woman in good health and CMV-seropositive. The chain uses TRBV30 and TRBJ1-2, with 7 bases fitting TRBD1. The CDR3 loop is CAWSVRRGGARGYTF. Written as DNA, the CDR3 is TGTGCCTGGAGTGTACGGCGAGGGGGCGCAAGGGGCTACACCTTC.